These T cell receptor beta chains were read from a single sample in a study of T-cell memory formation after mild COVID-19. TCRdb re-called the 5' RACE reads through MiXCR, storing one row per CDR3 protein. The data hold about 140,000 distinct CDR3 sequences, with more than 13% observed a single time. Sample: PBMCs or a T cell subset sorted from them (not recorded which). Receptors were obtained from an adult woman who had mild COVID-19 (a few samples of this study predate the infection). Cell type and time point are not known. Each CDR3 is given with its conserved first and last residue. The D gene is left open where the match is weak. Clone size is shown for a subset of rows, as once, few, many or a class of expanded clone.

abundance	v_gene	d_gene	j_gene	CDR3nt	CDR3aa
few	TRBV20-1	.	TRBJ1-2	TGCAGTGCTAGAGATCACGGCGCCTATGGCTACACCTTC	CSARDHGAYGYTF
few	TRBV24-1	.	TRBJ2-2	TGTGCCACCGGGGGGCCGAACACCGGGGAGCTGTTTTTT	CATGGPNTGELFF
many	TRBV12-3/TRBV12-4	TRBD2	TRBJ2-3	TGTGCCAGCAGTCCTGGGACTAGCGGGTACACAGATACGCAGTATTTT	CASSPGTSGYTDTQYF
many	TRBV11-2	TRBD1	TRBJ1-1	TGTGCCAGCAGCCTGGCCAACAGGGGGCCGAACACTGAAGCTTTCTTT	CASSLANRGPNTEAFF
few	TRBV12-3/TRBV12-4	.	TRBJ1-2	TGTGCCAGCAGTCCCCCACAGGCGATCGATGGCTACACCTTC	CASSPPQAIDGYTF
.	TRBV7-8	.	TRBJ2-7	TGTGCCAGCAGCTTATACGAGTTGTTTGCCTACGAGCAGTACTTC	CASSLYELFAYEQYF
.	TRBV20-1	.	TRBJ2-7	TGCAGTGCTAGGGCAGGCCAAGCCTACGAGCAGTACTTC	CSARAGQAYEQYF
few	TRBV5-5	.	TRBJ2-1	TGTGCCAGCAGCTTGGACGCCGCAAGCGCCTACAATGAGCAGTTCTTC	CASSLDAASAYNEQFF
few	TRBV7-6	.	TRBJ2-7	TGTGCCAGCAGCTCCAACACTTACGAGCAGTACTTC	CASSSNTYEQYF
few	TRBV4-1	.	TRBJ1-3	TGCGCCAGCAGCCAAGGAGGGGGACTGACTGGAAACACCATATATTTT	CASSQGGGLTGNTIYF
.	TRBV19	.	TRBJ1-1	TGTGCCAGTAGTATAGATCAGTGGGTGAACACTGAAGCTTTCTTT	CASSIDQWVNTEAFF
.	TRBV5-1	.	TRBJ1-2	TGCGCCAGCAGCTTGGTGTCCGGGGGTAATGGCTACACCTTC	CASSLVSGGNGYTF
few	TRBV12-3/TRBV12-4	TRBD2	TRBJ2-2	TGTGCCAGCAGAATCATAGCGGGGCCCACCGGGGAGCTGTTTTTT	CASRIIAGPTGELFF
.	TRBV7-9	.	TRBJ1-1	TGTGCCAGCAGCTTAGCGGGCGGCAGGGCCACTGAAGCTTTCTTT	CASSLAGGRATEAFF
few	TRBV6-2/TRBV6-3	.	TRBJ2-7	TGTGCCAGCAGTTACGCCTCCTACGAGCAGTACTTC	CASSYASYEQYF
.	TRBV24-1	.	TRBJ2-1	TGTGCCACCAGTGATAGGGGAGATCGTGAGCAGTTCTTC	CATSDRGDREQFF
few	TRBV12-3/TRBV12-4	TRBD2	TRBJ2-1	TGTGCCAGCAGCACCATGACTAGCGGGACAGGGCATGAGCAGTTCTTC	CASSTMTSGTGHEQFF
.	TRBV9	TRBD2	TRBJ2-7	TGTGCCAGCAGCGTAGAGGGGACTAGCGGGAGTTCCCCATACGAGCAGTACTTC	CASSVEGTSGSSPYEQYF
many	TRBV12-3/TRBV12-4	TRBD1	TRBJ1-3	TGTGCCAGCAGCATGACAGGGGAAACGGACACCATATATTTT	CASSMTGETDTIYF
once	TRBV4-1	TRBD2	TRBJ2-3	TGCGCCAGCAGCCAACAACTAGCGGGGGATACGCAGTATTTT	CASSQQLAGDTQYF
few	TRBV7-3	TRBD2	TRBJ2-1	TGTGCCAGCAGCCCCCCGCTCCGGGAGGGGCGGGATGAGCAGTTCTTC	CASSPPLREGRDEQFF
.	TRBV12-3/TRBV12-4	TRBD2	TRBJ2-7	TGTGCCAGCAGTTTAAAGGGACTAGCGGGATACTCTTACGAGCAGTACTTC	CASSLKGLAGYSYEQYF